This T cell receptor (beta chain) was observed in a study of T cell responses to AZD1222 COVID-19 vaccine. Study in general: Pooled in the analysis were second doses at about 4 or about 12 weeks.

Sequencing was performed with immunoSEQ multiplex PCR; in TCRdb, only in-frame clones are kept and a portion is missing. The table lists some 120,000 clones, around 87% of them singletons. The CDR3 has 15 amino acids. V lost 10 bases to trimming and J lost 3 bases; unmatched junction nucleotides: 6. Germline values: CDR1 WNHNN, CDR2 SYGVQD (reference sequence). General study findings and limits: Donors, mostly white British, included more females; clonal diversity was possibly underestimated. Two doses of AZD1222 preceded a rise in Spike-specific TCR breadth and depth.

Turning to this clone: What it binds is unknown.

This specimen consisted of peripheral blood, obtained on day 0 of AZD1222 vaccination. The J gene is TRBJ2-1, the V gene TRBV10-1; 13 nucleotides align to TRBD2. The receptor comes from an adult in good health. The CDR3 nucleotides are TGCGCCACCTCTTGGACTAGCGGGGGCTACAATGAGCAGTTCTTC. Translating it yields CATSWTSGGYNEQFF.